A single sample is the source of the 17 T cell receptor beta chains below, sequenced in a study of tumor-infiltrating lymphocytes in primary liver carcinoma. Out of unsorted whole blood came the blood RNA, and germline DNA was extracted as well. Priming with a constant-region primer yielded TCR beta cDNA from 450 to 550 ng total RNA. Libraries of TCR beta came from three nested multiplex PCR rounds with slightly modified ARM-PCR. Researchers ran the first two PCR rounds for roughly 11 cycles each with TRBV1-TRBV30 forward primers and a C-beta reverse primer. TCRdb used MiXCR to reprocess the multiplex PCR reads, holding one entry per CDR3 protein. This table holds 300,000 to 400,000 distinct CDR3 sequences, 65% found once. The sequenced sample was peripheral blood. All receptors come from a man aged 35-49 years with primary liver carcinoma and hepatitis B virus infection.

This clonotype has a single count. A read error may produce the germline difference seen at one junction end. This chain uses TRBV10-1 with TRBJ2-2; D could derive from TRBD1 or TRBD2 (5 bases each). The V gene's germline CDR1 is WNHNN and CDR2 SYGVQD (reference sequence). The CDR3 totals 17 residues. In nucleotides, the CDR3 is TGCGCCGGCAGTGATGGGGGAACAATGCTAAACACCGGGGAGCTGTTTTTT. It codes for CAGSDGGTMLNTGELFF.

This clonotype was observed a few times. Since a much larger clone is just one base distant, this may be a read error. The V call is TRBV29-1, the J call TRBJ2-4, with a possible D match to TRBD2 (6 bases). The germline V gene encodes CDR1 SQVTM and CDR2 ANQGSEA. The CDR3 contains 14 residues. CDR3 amino acids: CSVEGPGAKNTQYF. In DNA, the CDR3 is TGCAGCGTTGAAGGGCCGGGAGCCAAAAACACTCAGTACTTC.

There are many counts of this clonotype. The chain joins TRBV4-1 to TRBJ1-2; 9 bases fit TRBD1. V trimming: 1 base; J trimming: 8 bases; junction bases outside the gene matches: 17. This CDR3 has 18 residues. CDR1 MGHRA and CDR2 YSYEKL come from the germline V gene. In nucleotides, the CDR3 is TGCGCCAGCAGCCAAGTTCGAGGGCCCCGGGGACAGGGTTTGGGCTACACCTTC. Encoded protein: CASSQVRGPRGQGLGYTF.

This clonotype is a singleton in its sample. One end of the junction does not line up with germline, which may come from a read error. This sequence joins TRBV6-2 or TRBV6-3 and TRBJ1-2; no clear D. The CDR3 spans 13 residues. Germline CDR1 and CDR2: MNHEY and SVGEGT. In DNA form, the CDR3 reads TGTGCCAACAGTTACAAAGAAGGGAAGGGCTACACCTTC. This translates into CANSYKEGKGYTF.

This sequence joins TRBV5-1 and TRBJ1-2; TRBD1 aligns across 9 bases. Germline values: CDR1 SGHRS, CDR2 YFSETQ. The CDR3 covers 15 residues. V was clipped by 0 bases and J by 4 bases; unmatched bases: 4. The CDR3 loop is CASSLGGQGSYGYTF. The CDR3 DNA reads TGCGCCAGCAGCTTGGGCGGACAGGGGTCCTATGGCTACACCTTC.

In the case of this clonotype: A much larger clone is a single base away; this may be a read error. The genes are TRBV4-2 and TRBJ2-1, with a tentative D call TRBD1 (6 bases). From germline, CDR1 is LGHNA and CDR2 YNFKEQ. The CDR3 runs 17 residues. The V end lost 4 bases, the J end lost 7 bases, and 23 bases lay between the germline ends. CDR3 region: CASSRNLPEQGVNEQFF. CDR3 bases: TGTGCCAGCAGCCGGAATTTACCGGAACAGGGCGTAAATGAGCAGTTCTTC.

Comment on this clonotype: An end of the junction differs from the germline gene, which may be a read error. The chain carries TRBV4-1 and TRBJ2-7, with 7 bases aligning to TRBD1. Germline V gene data show CDR1 as MGHRA and CDR2 as YSYEKL. This CDR3 comprises 16 residues. CDR3 sequence: CACSHLFKGQNYEQYF. The CDR3 bases are TGCGCCTGCAGCCATCTCTTCAAGGGACAGAACTACGAGCAGTACTTC.

Details on this clonotype: This sequence may be a read error, since a much larger clone differs from it by one base. The chain links TRBV6-1 to TRBJ2-3; tentative D call: TRBD2 (5 bases). The germline V gene has CDR1 MNHNS and CDR2 SASEGT. The CDR3 spans 18 residues. CDR3 protein: CVSSEIGFGLTSTDTQYF. In DNA, the CDR3 is TGTGTCAGCAGTGAAATTGGCTTCGGACTGACTTCCACAGATACGCAGTATTTT.

In its sample, this clonotype was seen many times. The CDR3 is CASSPGQGRSGELFF. CDR3 nucleotides: TGTGCCAGCAGCCCCGGACAGGGAAGGAGCGGGGAGCTGTTTTTT. This sequence joins TRBV12-3 or TRBV12-4 and TRBJ2-2, with 8 bases fitting TRBD1. V dropped 6 bases and J dropped 7; count of bases not matched to a gene: 10. This CDR3 is built from 15 residues.

To note about this clonotype: This may arise from a read error, as a much more abundant clone is one base away. This chain uses TRBV4-3 with TRBJ2-7, with D perhaps matching TRBD2 (5 bases). Germline loops: CDR1 LGHNA, CDR2 YSLEER. The CDR3 is 15 amino acids. CDR3 residues: CASIQGALGYYEQYF. CDR3 nucleotides: TGCGCCAGCATCCAAGGAGCACTAGGTTACTACGAGCAGTACTTC.

The table lists this clonotype with a count of one. One end of the junction fails to match germline, which may point to a read error. The chain combines TRBV11-2 with TRBJ2-3; no clear D gene. CDR1 and CDR2 (germline): SGHAT, FQNNGV. This CDR3 region has 14 residues. Written as DNA, the CDR3 is TGTGCCAGCAGCTTAGGGCCGTCACCAGATACACAGTATTTT. Amino acid sequence: CASSLGPSPDTQYF.

This clonotype came up many times. The chain employs TRBV29-1 and TRBJ1-1, with 7 bases that match TRBD1. Losses at the gene ends were 7 bases for V and 0 bases for J; bases not matched to a gene: 2. Germline V lookup: CDR1 SQVTM, CDR2 ANQGSEA. The length of the CDR3 is 12 residues. CDR3 DNA: TGCAGCGCGACAGGGTTGAACACTGAAGCTTTCTTT. This codes for CSATGLNTEAFF. Using reference TRBV29-1 and TRBJ1-1 for the parts outside the CDR3, the full variable domain is SAVISQKPSRDICQRGTSLTIQCQVDSQVTMMFWYRQQPGQSLTLIATANQGSEATYESGFVIDKFPISRPNLTFSTLTVSNMSPEDSSIYLCSATGLNTEAFFGQGTRLTVV.

This clonotype was observed a handful of times. The chain combines TRBV5-8 with TRBJ2-2; a weak D match, TRBD1 (5 bases). Germline V lookup: CDR1 SGHTS, CDR2 YDEGEE. V lost 6 bases and J 7 bases, leaving 16 bases between the germline ends. The CDR3 is 14 residues long. The CDR3 DNA is TGTGCCAGCACCACCCCCCCAGGGATCGGGGAGCTGTTTTTT. Protein sequence: CASTTPPGIGELFF.

This clonotype is a singleton in its sample. The chain links TRBV28 to TRBJ2-7; TRBD2 matches 7 bases. The CDR3 contains 14 residues. From germline, CDR1 is MDHEN and CDR2 SYDVKM. With V trimmed by 3 bases and J by 2 bases, 4 bases remained unmatched. The CDR3: CASSFETSPYEQYF. Here the CDR3 DNA reads TGTGCCAGCAGTTTCGAGACTAGCCCCTACGAGCAGTACTTC. The full variable domain, its missing parts supplied by reference TRBV28 and TRBJ2-7, is DVKVTQSSRYLVKRTGEKVFLECVQDMDHENMFWYRQDPGLGLRLIYFSYDVKMKEKGDIPEGYSVSREKKERFSLILESASTNQTSMYLCASSFETSPYEQYFGPGTRLTVT.

The rearrangement links TRBV10-3 to TRBJ2-1, with D possibly being TRBD2 (5 bases). The germline CDR1 and CDR2 sequences are ENHRY and SYGVKD. CDR3 length: 14 residues. V lost 4 bases to trimming and J lost 9 bases, with 16 bases between them. The CDR3 loop reads CAISASEGNSEQFF. The DNA for the CDR3 is TGTGCCATCAGTGCTTCCGAGGGTAATAGTGAGCAGTTCTTC.

Remarks on this clonotype: Because it lacks the conserved phenylalanine or tryptophan at the end, this CDR3 is likely a read error. For the CDR3, the DNA is TGCACCAGCAGCCCGGCCGGGACAATTCCCTACGAGCAGTACCTC. It specifies CTSSPAGTIPYEQYL. The chain uses TRBV5-1 and TRBJ2-7, with D possibly TRBD1 on 6 matching bases. Germline V gene sequence: CDR1 SGHRS, CDR2 YFSETQ. This CDR3 is built from 15 residues.

This clonotype was recorded a few times. This chain connects TRBV24-1 to TRBJ1-6; D gene uncertain. The length of the CDR3 is 14 residues. CDR1 KGHDR and CDR2 SFDVKD come from the germline V gene. Trimming stripped 5 bases from V and 9 bases from J, with 13 bases between. CDR3 nucleotides: TGTGCCACCAGTGTCGGTCACGAAGGTTCACCCCTCCACTTT. Translating it yields CATSVGHEGSPLHF.